This entry lists 6 T cell receptor beta chains sequenced from one sample in a study of T cells in Graves' hyperthyroidism and ophthalmopathy. The investigators amplified TCR beta CDR3 regions from RNA transcripts. First-round RT-PCR of the TCR CDR3 relied on the HTBI primer set. TCRdb passed the multiplex PCR reads through MiXCR, listing each CDR3 protein once. The sample records approximately 520,000 distinct CDR3 sequences, more than 20% being singletons. Sequencing was performed on blood. The receptors were sampled from a man aged 18 to 30 with Graves' hyperthyroidism.

This clonotype has just a few counts. V is TRBV20-1 and J is TRBJ2-7, with TRBD1 matching 8 bases. CDR3 size: 12 residues. The J segment lost 6 bases and the V segment lost 6 bases, leaving 7 bases of the junction unmatched. CDR1 and CDR2 from the germline V gene are DFQATT and SNEGSKA (reference sequence). CDR3 DNA sequence: TGCAGTGCCTTACAGGGGGTGAGCGAGCAGTACTTC. This sequence encodes CSALQGVSEQYF.

This clonotype appeared many times. The chain uses TRBV28 and TRBJ2-7; tentative D call: TRBD2 (6 bases). Trimming took 10 bases from V and 3 from J, leaving 16 bases between them. The CDR3 is made up of 13 amino acids. From germline, CDR1 is MDHEN and CDR2 SYDVKM. The CDR3 DNA reads as TGTGCCACCCCAAGGAGGGCGGGCTACGAGCAGTACTTC. Translated: CATPRRAGYEQYF.

V and J are TRBV12-3 or TRBV12-4 and TRBJ2-7; D is possibly TRBD1 (6 bases). The CDR3 sequence is 15 residues long. V was trimmed by 5 bases and J by 6 bases, leaving 20 bases between them. Written as DNA, the CDR3 is TGTGCCAGCAGTGGCAGTAGGGGGTATGGTAGCGAGCAGTACTTC. Amino acids: CASSGSRGYGSEQYF.

For the CDR3, the DNA is TGCAGCGTTCCGGACAGTTTGAACACTGAAGCTTTCTTT. Translated, it gives CSVPDSLNTEAFF. The V call is TRBV29-1, the J call TRBJ1-1, with a weak D call TRBD1 (6 bases). The V end lost 5 bases, the J end lost 0 bases, and 10 bases lay between the germline ends. The CDR3 length is 13 residues. Germline lookup yields CDR1 SQVTM and CDR2 ANQGSEA.

This clonotype came up many times. This rearrangement joins TRBV3-1 to TRBJ2-5; TRBD2 aligns across 7 bases. The ends lost 0 bases at V and 5 bases at J; junction bases unmatched: 15. The germline V gene has CDR1 LGHDT and CDR2 YNNKEL (reference sequence). The CDR3 loop spans 18 amino acids. CDR3 in DNA: TGTGCCAGCAGCCAAGAACTAGCGAAAGGAAGGGGATCGGAGACCCAGTACTTC. Translated: CASSQELAKGRGSETQYF.

The V and J genes are TRBV30 and TRBJ1-3; the D is unclear. CDR3 size: 13 residues. Germline V lookup: CDR1 GTSNPN, CDR2 SVGIG (reference sequence). Trimming removed 2 bases at V and 7 bases at J, with 12 bases between. The CDR3 DNA reads TGTGCCTGGAGTTTAGTCCCCCGGAACACCATATATTTT. This translates into CAWSLVPRNTIYF.